These 27 T cell receptor beta chains came from one sample sequenced in a study of blood T cell repertoires in COVID-19. Clones were read by immunoSEQ multiplex PCR, and TCRdb kept only the in-frame ones, dropping some. The sample shows approximately 170,000 clones, around two thirds of them seen only once. The source material was peripheral blood. The receptors were gathered from a woman of 80 years or more with acute or convalescent COVID-19.

J is TRBJ1-2 and V is TRBV5-1; 7 bases match TRBD1. The length of the CDR3 is 14 residues. V was clipped by 0 bases and J by 10 bases; unmatched bases: 9. The germline gives CDR1 SGHRS, CDR2 YFSETQ. The CDR3 DNA reads as TGCGCCAGCAGCTTGGAACCCGGGACAGCTGACTACACCTTC. Encoded protein: CASSLEPGTADYTF.

This clone was seen a few times. The rearrangement uses TRBV19 and TRBJ2-1, with no clear D. V shed 5 bases and J shed 11 bases, with 16 bases lying between them. The germline V gene has CDR1 LNHDA and CDR2 SQIVND (reference sequence). This CDR3 has 13 amino acids. CDR3 sequence: CASSSSPLSQQFF. CDR3 DNA: TGTGCCAGTAGTTCCTCTCCTTTGAGCCAGCAGTTCTTC.

The rearrangement joins TRBV18 to TRBJ2-5; the D is unclear. The CDR3 has 14 amino acids. Trimming cost V 0 bases and J 4 bases, with 9 bases left between them. Germline V gene lookup returns CDR1 KGHSH and CDR2 LQKENI. The CDR3 DNA reads TGTGCCAGCTCACCACCCAGTCTTGGAGAGACCCAGTACTTC. Protein: CASSPPSLGETQYF.

As DNA, the CDR3 is TGTGCCACGAAAATTCAGGGGGCCTGGGACACCGGGGAGCTGTTTTTT. Translating gives CATKIQGAWDTGELFF. The chain is built from TRBV7-9 and TRBJ2-2; 8 bases line up with TRBD1. CDR1 is SEHNR and CDR2 is FQNEAQ in the germline V gene (reference sequence). The V gene end was trimmed by 10 bases and the J gene end by 3 bases; junction bases not matched to a gene: 13. The CDR3 is 16 residues long.

The chain employs TRBV4-2 and TRBJ2-1; D is ambiguous. The CDR3 spans 13 residues. Between the trimmed V and J ends, which lost 0 bases and 10 bases, there was a span of 10 bases. Germline CDR1 is LGHNA and CDR2 is YNFKEQ. This chain's CDR3 is CASSQDRRGEQFF. The CDR3 DNA follows: TGTGCCAGCAGCCAAGATCGTCGAGGAGAGCAGTTCTTC.

CDR3: CASSLGGTASSTQYF. For the CDR3, the DNA is TGTGCCAGCAGCTTGGGCGGGACCGCCTCCTCCACGCAGTATTTT. V usage is TRBV5-4 and J usage is TRBJ2-3, with D possibly matching TRBD2 (6 bases). V lost 0 bases to trimming and J lost 9 bases, with 17 bases between them. The CDR3 is 15 residues long. Germline CDR1 reads SGHNT; CDR2 reads YYREEE (reference sequence).

V and J are TRBV4-1 and TRBJ2-3; TRBD2 matches at 9 bases. Germline CDR1 and CDR2: MGHRA and YSYEKL. The CDR3 spans 14 residues. V dropped 3 bases and J dropped 6; count of bases not matched to a gene: 4. The CDR3 region is CASSQRLADDTQYF. The CDR3 DNA is TGCGCCAGCAGCCAGAGACTAGCGGACGATACGCAGTATTTT.

The chain employs TRBV12-3 or TRBV12-4 and TRBJ2-7, with no clear D. Trimming removed 1 base at V and 6 bases at J, with 7 bases between. The CDR3 has 12 amino acids. The CDR3 here is CASSLDWSEQYF. The CDR3 DNA sequence: TGTGCCAGCAGTTTAGACTGGAGCGAGCAGTACTTC.

CDR3 protein: CASSQWPGRSGTDTQYF. In nucleotides, the CDR3 is TGTGCCAGCAGCCAATGGCCGGGGAGGTCCGGCACAGATACGCAGTATTTT. The genes are TRBV5-6 and TRBJ2-3, with D possibly being TRBD2 (6 bases). Between the trimmed V and J ends, which lost 4 bases and 1 base, there was a span of 19 bases. Germline V gene data show CDR1 as SGHDT and CDR2 as YYEEEE. This CDR3 contains 17 residues. Together with reference TRBV5-6 and TRBJ2-3, the CDR3 gives the full variable domain: DAGVTQSPTHLIKTRGQQVTLRCSPKSGHDTVSWYQQALGQGPQFIFQYYEEEERQRGNFPDRFSGHQFPNYSSELNVNALLLGDSALYLCASSQWPGRSGTDTQYFGPGTRLTVL.

The gene calls are TRBV7-9 and TRBJ2-1, with 7 bases identical to TRBD2. This CDR3 contains 14 residues. Trimming cost V 7 bases and J 8 bases; bases outside gene matches: 11. The germline V gene has CDR1 SEHNR and CDR2 FQNEAQ (reference sequence). CDR3 DNA sequence: TGTGCCAGCAAAATGCTAGCGGCGCTGGATGAGCAGTTCTTC. This codes for CASKMLAALDEQFF.

This chain joins TRBV3-1 (or the pseudogene TRBV3-2) and TRBJ2-3; 7 positions match TRBD1. Trimming cost V 4 bases and J 4 bases; bases outside gene matches: 14. Germline assignment: CDR1 LGHDT and CDR2 YNNKEL (reference sequence). The CDR3 loop spans 17 amino acids. DNA of the CDR3: TGTGCCAGCAGCCGATGGGGTAGGGGGCATTCGCCAGATACGCAGTATTTT. As protein: CASSRWGRGHSPDTQYF.

The CDR3 nucleotides read TGTGCCAGCAGTTTAGGGGGCCTGCAGGGTTCACCCCTCCACTTT. Translation gives CASSLGGLQGSPLHF. This chain connects TRBV7-3 to TRBJ1-6; 7 bases line up with TRBD1. The germline CDR1 and CDR2 sequences are SGHTA and FQGTGA. The CDR3 spans 15 residues. The junction had 11 bases not matched to a gene; V was cut back by 6 bases and J by 9 bases.

This rearrangement joins TRBV30 to TRBJ1-5, with 10 bases matching TRBD1. Trimming removed 5 bases from V and 8 bases from J; junction bases left unmatched: 12. CDR1 is GTSNPN and CDR2 is SVGIG in the germline V gene (reference sequence). This CDR3 contains 15 residues. The CDR3 sequence is CAWGKGQGKKEPQHF. DNA of the CDR3: TGTGCCTGGGGCAAGGGACAGGGGAAGAAGGAGCCCCAGCATTTT.

The chain couples TRBV5-4 to TRBJ2-7; TRBD2 matches at 9 bases. V lost 3 bases, J lost 1 base, and 8 bases stayed unmatched. Germline V CDR1 and CDR2: SGHNT, YYREEE (reference sequence). CDR3 size: 16 residues. The CDR3 DNA is TGTGCCAGCAGCTCAGCCATAGCGGGAGTGTCCTACGAGCAGTACTTC. Translation gives CASSSAIAGVSYEQYF.

This clone was counted once. V usage is TRBV6-5 and J usage is TRBJ1-1; 9 positions match TRBD1. The germline V gene has CDR1 MNHEY and CDR2 SVGAGI. J was trimmed by 6 bases and V by 6 bases; bases with no gene match: 8. The CDR3 is 14 amino acids. As DNA, the CDR3 is TGTGCCAGCAGACGGGACAGGGATTGGCCTGAAGCTTTCTTT. This codes for CASRRDRDWPEAFF.

CDR3 sequence reads: CASSDTGQGTFNEKLFF. The CDR3, as DNA: TGTGCCAGCAGCGATACGGGGCAGGGGACCTTTAATGAAAAACTGTTTTTT. The rearrangement uses TRBV5-5 and TRBJ1-4; tentatively, D is TRBD1 (6 bases). Germline V CDR1 and CDR2: SGHKS, YYEKEE (reference sequence). The CDR3 runs to 17 residues. Trimming shortened V by 4 bases and J by 4 bases, and 20 bases separated the two germline ends.

V usage is TRBV27 and J usage is TRBJ2-1; possibly TRBD1 for D (5 bases). V lost 5 bases to trimming and J lost 5 bases, with 13 bases between them. The CDR3 is 14 amino acids. Germline lookup yields CDR1 MNHEY and CDR2 SMNVEV (reference sequence). The CDR3 region is CASSPLGPDNEQFF. CDR3 sequence (DNA): TGTGCCAGCAGTCCCCTGGGGCCGGACAATGAGCAGTTCTTC.

This rearrangement joins TRBV18 to TRBJ2-7, with D tentatively TRBD1 (5 bases). Germline values: CDR1 KGHSH, CDR2 LQKENI. The CDR3 runs to 12 residues. V lost 8 bases and J 3 bases, leaving 11 bases between the germline ends. The CDR3 is CASVGDSYEQYF. The CDR3 coding sequence is TGTGCCAGCGTCGGAGACAGCTACGAGCAGTACTTC.

The chain joins TRBV10-1 to TRBJ1-5, with D uncertain. V lost 3 bases, J lost 7 bases, and 13 bases lay in between. CDR1 and CDR2 from the germline V gene are WNHNN and SYGVQD (reference sequence). The CDR3 runs to 14 residues. CDR3 loop: CASSDRGGKQPQHF. CDR3 nucleotides: TGCGCCAGCAGTGATCGGGGAGGTAAGCAGCCCCAGCATTTT.

The chain links TRBV5-6 to TRBJ2-7, with TRBD1 matching over 9 bases. Trimming cost V 0 bases and J 2 bases; bases outside gene matches: 6. Germline CDR1 SGHDT, CDR2 YYEEEE. The CDR3 spans 16 residues. CDR3 DNA sequence: TGTGCCAGCAGCTTGGTGCCGGGACAGGGCACCTACGAGCAGTACTTC. Translating gives CASSLVPGQGTYEQYF. The full variable domain, with the rest looked up from reference TRBV5-6 and TRBJ2-7, is DAGVTQSPTHLIKTRGQQVTLRCSPKSGHDTVSWYQQALGQGPQFIFQYYEEEERQRGNFPDRFSGHQFPNYSSELNVNALLLGDSALYLCASSLVPGQGTYEQYFGPGTRLTVT.

The rearrangement uses TRBV5-5 and TRBJ2-1; a possible D gene is TRBD1 (6 bases). V was clipped by 2 bases and J by 9 bases, with 18 bases between them. CDR1 and CDR2 from the germline V gene are SGHKS and YYEKEE (reference sequence). CDR3 length: 15 amino acids. The CDR3 sequence is CASSLGTTGGGEQFF. The CDR3 DNA is TGTGCCAGCAGCTTAGGGACAACCGGCGGTGGTGAGCAGTTCTTC.

The chain is built from TRBV28 and TRBJ2-7, with a tentative D call TRBD2 (5 bases). Per the germline V gene, CDR1 is MDHEN and CDR2 is SYDVKM. Trimming shortened V by 5 bases and J by 7 bases, and 9 bases separated the two germline ends. This CDR3 comprises 11 residues. CDR3 sequence reads: CASSPPGEQYF. In DNA, the CDR3 is TGTGCCAGCAGTCCCCCGGGGGAGCAGTACTTC.

The genes are TRBV18 and TRBJ2-3; D unresolved. There are 15 residues in the CDR3. Germline loops: CDR1 KGHSH, CDR2 LQKENI. V was shortened by 5 bases and J by 2 bases, with 14 bases between the two germline ends. The CDR3 reads CASSSSGTTTDTQYF. In DNA, the CDR3 is TGTGCCAGCTCATCCTCCGGAACTACCACAGATACGCAGTATTTT.

The chain recombines TRBV6-5 with TRBJ2-7; perhaps TRBD1 as D (7 bases). CDR1 is MNHEY, CDR2 SVGAGI, per germline. The CDR3 totals 14 residues. V shed 0 bases and J shed 4 bases, with 10 bases lying between them. DNA of the CDR3: TGTGCCAGCAGTTACTCGACAGGGAGGTACGAGCAGTACTTC. Translating it yields CASSYSTGRYEQYF.

The V call is TRBV11-2, the J call TRBJ2-7; 8 bases align to TRBD1. Losses at the gene ends were 1 base for V and 3 bases for J; bases not matched to a gene: 2. This CDR3 has 14 residues. Germline CDR1 and CDR2: SGHAT and FQNNGV. CDR3 sequence: CASSLGQGIYEQYF. As DNA, the CDR3 is TGTGCCAGCAGCTTAGGACAGGGGATCTACGAGCAGTACTTC. Full variable domain (rest looked up from reference TRBV11-2 and TRBJ2-7): EAGVAQSPRYKIIEKRQSVAFWCNPISGHATLYWYQQILGQGPKLLIQFQNNGVVDDSQLPKDRFSAERLKGVDSTLKIQPAKLEDSAVYLCASSLGQGIYEQYFGPGTRLTVT.

V is TRBV24-1 and J is TRBJ2-5; perhaps TRBD2 as D (5 bases). The CDR3 runs 14 residues. V lost 3 bases and J lost 4, with 11 bases in between. From germline, CDR1 is KGHDR and CDR2 SFDVKD. CDR3 in DNA: TGTGCCACCAGTGATATGTGGAGGCCAGAGACCCAGTACTTC. Translation gives CATSDMWRPETQYF.

This rearrangement joins TRBV4-3 to TRBJ1-6, with D perhaps TRBD1 (5 bases). This CDR3 has 14 amino acids. V was trimmed by 0 bases and J by 10 bases, leaving 10 bases between them. Germline loops: CDR1 LGHNA, CDR2 YSLEER. The CDR3 nucleotides are TGCGCCAGCAGCCAAGATAGGCGGGGCTCACCCCTCCACTTT. It encodes CASSQDRRGSPLHF.